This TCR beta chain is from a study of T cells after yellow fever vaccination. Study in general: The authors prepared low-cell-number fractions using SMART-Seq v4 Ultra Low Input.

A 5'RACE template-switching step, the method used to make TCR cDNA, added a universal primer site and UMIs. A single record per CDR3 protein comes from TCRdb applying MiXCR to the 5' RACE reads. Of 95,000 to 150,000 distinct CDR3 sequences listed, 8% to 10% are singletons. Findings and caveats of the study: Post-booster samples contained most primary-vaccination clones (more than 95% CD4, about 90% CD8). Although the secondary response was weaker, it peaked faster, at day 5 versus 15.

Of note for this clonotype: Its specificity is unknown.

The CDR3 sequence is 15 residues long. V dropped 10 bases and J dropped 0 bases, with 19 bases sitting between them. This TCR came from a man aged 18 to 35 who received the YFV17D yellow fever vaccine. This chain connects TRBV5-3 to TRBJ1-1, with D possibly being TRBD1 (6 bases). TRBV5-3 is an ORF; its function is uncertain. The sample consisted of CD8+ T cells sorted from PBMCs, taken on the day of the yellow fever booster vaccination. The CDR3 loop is CAGVKGGILNTEAFF. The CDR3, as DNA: TGTGCCGGGGTCAAGGGGGGAATCCTGAACACTGAAGCTTTCTTT.